This entry lists 9 T cell receptor beta chains sequenced from one sample in a study of blood T cell repertoires in COVID-19. Sequenced by immunoSEQ multiplex PCR; TCRdb stores in-frame clones only, minus some. The data show 200,000 to 250,000 clones, approximately 89% seen once. The sample was PBMCs or T cells enriched from blood (not recorded which). The receptors here all came from a woman aged 25 to 39 who had been exposed to COVID-19.

This chain joins TRBV12-3 or TRBV12-4 and TRBJ1-6, with D unresolved. The CDR3 totals 12 residues. Trimming shortened V by 6 bases and J by 8 bases, and 8 bases separated the two germline ends. The CDR3 is CASRWEHSPLHF. The CDR3 DNA reads TGTGCCAGCAGATGGGAGCATTCACCCCTCCACTTT.

The chain links TRBV29-1 to TRBJ2-7, with no clear D. The CDR3 is 11 amino acids. Trimming shortened V by 4 bases and J by 3 bases, and 7 bases separated the two germline ends. Germline V gives CDR1 SQVTM, CDR2 ANQGSEA. The CDR3 DNA sequence: TGCAGCGTTGCAGTTTACTACGAGCAGTACTTC. Translating it yields CSVAVYYEQYF.

There are a few counts of this clone. This chain joins TRBV12-5 and TRBJ2-7; D is unclear. The CDR3 has 11 residues. Trimming took off 5 bases at V and 4 bases at J, with 6 bases between the two ends. CDR1 and CDR2 (germline): LGHNT, FRNRAP. CDR3 in amino acids: CASGIQYEQYF. In DNA form, the CDR3 reads TGTGCTAGTGGTATCCAATACGAGCAGTACTTC.

The rearrangement links TRBV3-1 (or the pseudogene TRBV3-2) to TRBJ1-1; unclear D gene. Germline V gene data show CDR1 as LGHDT and CDR2 as YNNKEL (reference sequence). The CDR3 runs to 11 residues. The ends were cut back, 4 bases at V and 7 bases at J, with 7 bases in the middle. CDR3 region: CASSLKNEAFF. CDR3 bases: TGTGCCAGCAGCCTTAAAAATGAAGCTTTCTTT.

The chain combines TRBV15 with TRBJ2-7; TRBD2 might be the D (6 bases). The CDR3 sequence is 13 residues long. Trimming cost V 6 bases and J 2 bases, with 11 bases left between them. The germline gives CDR1 LNHNV, CDR2 YYDKDF (reference sequence). The CDR3 here is CATSSGRAYEQYF. CDR3 coding DNA: TGTGCCACCAGTAGCGGACGGGCCTACGAGCAGTACTTC.

The chain employs TRBV4-1 and TRBJ1-2; 8 bases fit TRBD1. This CDR3 spans 16 amino acids. J lost 3 bases, V lost 5 bases, and 11 bases had no gene match. The germline gives CDR1 MGHRA, CDR2 YSYEKL. DNA of the CDR3: TGCGCCAGCAGCGAACTCCAGGGGGCGCTTGACTATGGCTACACCTTC. Protein product: CASSELQGALDYGYTF.

This clone is a singleton in its sample. J is TRBJ1-1 and V is TRBV3-1 (or the pseudogene TRBV3-2), with 9 nucleotides matching TRBD1. The J segment lost 5 bases and the V segment lost 1 base, leaving 8 bases of the junction unmatched. The CDR3 is 16 residues long. Germline V gives CDR1 LGHDT, CDR2 YNNKEL (reference sequence). Here the CDR3 reads CASSQALGTGSTEAFF. For the CDR3, the DNA is TGTGCCAGCAGCCAAGCGTTAGGGACAGGGTCGACTGAAGCTTTCTTT.

This clone was detected once. V and J are TRBV5-1 and TRBJ2-3, with D possibly matching TRBD1 (6 bases). V was clipped by 3 bases and J by 0 bases, with 11 bases between them. CDR3 length: 15 amino acids. Germline V gives CDR1 SGHRS, CDR2 YFSETQ. The CDR3 sequence: CASSSETGSTDTQYF. The CDR3 DNA reads TGCGCCAGCAGCTCGGAAACAGGGAGCACAGATACGCAGTATTTT.

This clone was counted once. The CDR3 DNA follows: TGTGCCAGCAGCCAAGATCCCAGGGGTTCTGGAAACACCATATATTTT. Translation gives CASSQDPRGSGNTIYF. V usage is TRBV3-1 (or the pseudogene TRBV3-2) and J usage is TRBJ1-3, with D possibly being TRBD1 (6 bases). The ends were cut back, 0 bases at V and 1 base at J, with 10 bases in the middle. Germline V gene data show CDR1 as LGHDT and CDR2 as YNNKEL (reference sequence). This CDR3 has 16 residues.